The 14 T cell receptor beta chains in this list originate from one sample, sequenced in a study of blood T cell repertoires in COVID-19. The protocol was immunoSEQ multiplex PCR, while the TCRdb copy is restricted to in-frame clones and leaves out a portion. The data show about 280,000 clones, 65% to 90% seen once. The sequenced material came from peripheral blood. These receptors all stem from a man aged 50 or older with active or convalescent COVID-19.

V is TRBV19 and J is TRBJ2-5, with TRBD2 matching 12 bases. The germline CDR1 and CDR2 sequences are LNHDA and SQIVND (reference sequence). The CDR3 covers 18 residues. Germline trimming cut 1 base from V and 2 bases from J; bases unmatched to any gene: 8. The CDR3 nucleotides read TGTGCCAGTAGTATAGGATCTCTAGCGGGAGGGAAGCAAGAGACCCAGTACTTC. As protein: CASSIGSLAGGKQETQYF.

The chain carries TRBV4-3 and TRBJ1-5; a possible D gene is TRBD1 (5 bases). Germline CDR1 reads LGHNA; CDR2 reads YSLEER. This CDR3 has 14 amino acids. Trimming removed 0 bases from V and 7 bases from J, with 10 bases in between. This CDR3 reads CASSQDSGRQPQHF. CDR3 nucleotides: TGCGCCAGCAGCCAAGATTCAGGGAGGCAGCCCCAGCATTTT.

The genes are TRBV4-2 and TRBJ1-1; D not certain. This CDR3 has 16 residues. V lost 0 bases and J 0 bases, leaving 11 bases between the germline ends. CDR1 and CDR2 (germline): LGHNA, YNFKEQ. CDR3 region: CASSQDDPGLNTEAFF. In DNA form, the CDR3 reads TGTGCCAGCAGCCAAGATGACCCGGGGTTGAACACTGAAGCTTTCTTT.

This rearrangement joins TRBV25-1 to TRBJ1-1; no reliable D call. The length of the CDR3 is 14 residues. The germline gives CDR1 MGHDK, CDR2 SYGVNS. The V end was cut by 3 bases, the J end by 0 bases, with 8 bases between. As DNA, the CDR3 is TGTGCCAGCAGTGAGTCTGTAATGAACACTGAAGCTTTCTTT. It translates to CASSESVMNTEAFF.

The chain combines TRBV4-1 with TRBJ1-2; D call uncertain. V lost 1 base and J lost 1, with 10 bases in between. CDR1 is MGHRA, CDR2 YSYEKL, per germline. CDR3 length: 15 amino acids. The CDR3 region is CASSQGTNFNYGYTF. For the CDR3, the DNA is TGCGCCAGCAGCCAAGGAACCAACTTTAACTATGGCTACACCTTC.

The chain uses TRBV18 and TRBJ2-2; the D gene is possibly TRBD1 (5 bases). V was trimmed by 3 bases and J by 6 bases, leaving 23 bases between them. Germline V gene data show CDR1 as KGHSH and CDR2 as LQKENI. CDR3 length: 18 residues. CDR3 protein: CASSPGQGRVDRAGELFF. The CDR3 DNA sequence: TGTGCCAGCTCACCTGGGCAAGGCAGGGTCGATCGTGCCGGGGAGCTGTTTTTT.

This clone has only a few counts. This sequence joins TRBV25-1 and TRBJ2-5, with D perhaps matching TRBD2 (5 bases). Germline V lookup: CDR1 MGHDK, CDR2 SYGVNS. This CDR3 is built from 10 residues. V was pared by 9 bases and J by 4 bases, with 6 bases between. The chain's CDR3 is CASEGETQYF. Written as DNA, the CDR3 is TGTGCCAGTGAGGGAGAGACCCAGTACTTC. The whole variable domain, remainder taken from reference TRBV25-1 and TRBJ2-5, is EADIYQTPRYLVIGTGKKITLECSQTMGHDKMYWYQQDPGMELHLIHYSYGVNSTEKGDLSSESTVSRIRTEHFPLTLESARPSHTSQYLCASEGETQYFGPGTRLLVL.

The V call is TRBV7-2, the J call TRBJ1-1; the D gene is possibly TRBD1 (5 bases). Trimming shortened V by 4 bases and J by 3 bases, and 9 bases separated the two germline ends. CDR3 length: 13 residues. Germline V gives CDR1 SGHTA, CDR2 FQGNSA. CDR3 in amino acids: CASSSDRHTEAFF. CDR3 in DNA: TGTGCCAGCAGCTCCGACAGACACACTGAAGCTTTCTTT.

The chain couples TRBV7-3 to TRBJ2-1, with 11 bases that match TRBD2. V gave up 3 bases and J gave up 5 bases; unmatched junction bases: 0. The CDR3 runs to 14 residues. The germline V gene encodes CDR1 SGHTA and CDR2 FQGTGA. This CDR3 reads CASSLTSGNNEQFF. The CDR3 bases are TGTGCCAGCAGCTTGACTAGCGGGAACAATGAGCAGTTCTTC.

The chain employs TRBV27 and TRBJ1-1, with D tentatively TRBD1 (5 bases). The CDR3 loop spans 14 amino acids. The germline V and J ends were trimmed by 5 bases and 0 bases, with 10 bases remaining between them. Germline values: CDR1 MNHEY, CDR2 SMNVEV (reference sequence). CDR3 in amino acids: CASSLQVMNTEAFF. CDR3 sequence (DNA): TGTGCCAGCAGTCTACAGGTTATGAACACTGAAGCTTTCTTT.

As to this clone: This CDR3 is also generated by other DNA sequences in the sample. The chain has TRBV19 and TRBJ1-3; D is unresolved. Germline CDR1 is LNHDA and CDR2 is SQIVND (reference sequence). This CDR3 contains 14 residues. Trimming pared 8 bases from V and 0 bases from J, leaving 11 bases between. Here the CDR3 reads CASRTGSSGNTIYF. The CDR3 DNA follows: TGTGCCAGTCGTACTGGGAGCTCTGGAAACACCATATATTTT.

The V and J genes are TRBV27 and TRBJ2-2; D is possibly TRBD1 (5 bases). Per germline, CDR1 MNHEY and CDR2 SMNVEV (reference sequence). This CDR3 contains 17 residues. With 7 bases removed from V and 6 bases from J, the gap between germline ends came to 24 bases. CDR3 nucleotides: TGTGCCAGCACCCCCCTTTCGACTCAGGGATCCGCCGGGGAGCTGTTTTTT. This translates into CASTPLSTQGSAGELFF.

The V and J genes are TRBV29-1 and TRBJ2-1; the match to TRBD2 covers 12 bases. The CDR3 contains 12 residues. From germline, CDR1 is SQVTM and CDR2 ANQGSEA. V dropped 6 bases and J dropped 8; count of bases not matched to a gene: 2. DNA for the CDR3: TGCAGCGTGACTAGCGGGAGATATGAGCAGTTCTTC. Translation gives CSVTSGRYEQFF.

The chain carries TRBV6-5 and TRBJ2-2, with 10 bases that match TRBD1. The CDR3 is 15 residues long. J lost 5 bases, V lost 5 bases, and 5 bases had no gene match. Germline CDR1 MNHEY, CDR2 SVGAGI. The DNA for the CDR3 is TGTGCCAGCAGTCGTTCGGGACAGGGGACCGGGGAGCTGTTTTTT. This codes for CASSRSGQGTGELFF.